This TCR beta chain was recorded in a study of T cell repertoires and HLA-DP antigens. Germline lookup yields CDR1 SGHKS and CDR2 YYEKEE (reference sequence). The CDR3 totals 13 residues. With 1 base removed from V and 4 bases from J, the gap between germline ends came to 8 bases. Data came from immunoSEQ multiplex PCR; TCRdb stores just in-frame clones and leaves some out. The sample holds around 70,000 clones; about four fifths are singletons and the top ten take roughly 1.6%. The study's findings and limits: A non-physiological HeLa system presented antigen to total CD4+ responders.

Regarding this clone: What it binds is unknown.

The TCR was taken from a man between 60 and 70 years old in good health and CMV-seronegative. This chain joins TRBV5-5 and TRBJ1-2; D not certain. Sequencing was performed on CD4+ T cells from PBMCs. CDR3 residues: CASSLQGSYGYTF. CDR3 DNA: TGTGCCAGCAGCTTGCAAGGGAGCTATGGCTACACCTTC.